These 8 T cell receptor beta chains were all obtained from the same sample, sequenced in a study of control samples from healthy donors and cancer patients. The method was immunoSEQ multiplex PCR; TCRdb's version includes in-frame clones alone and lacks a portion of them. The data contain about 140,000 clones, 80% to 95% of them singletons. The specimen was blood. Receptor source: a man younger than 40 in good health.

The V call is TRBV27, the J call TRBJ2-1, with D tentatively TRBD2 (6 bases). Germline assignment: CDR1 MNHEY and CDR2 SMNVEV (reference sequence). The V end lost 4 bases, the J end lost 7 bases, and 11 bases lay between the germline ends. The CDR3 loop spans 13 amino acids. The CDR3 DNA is TGTGCCAGCAGTTCGAGACTAGAAAATGAGCAGTTCTTC. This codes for CASSSRLENEQFF.

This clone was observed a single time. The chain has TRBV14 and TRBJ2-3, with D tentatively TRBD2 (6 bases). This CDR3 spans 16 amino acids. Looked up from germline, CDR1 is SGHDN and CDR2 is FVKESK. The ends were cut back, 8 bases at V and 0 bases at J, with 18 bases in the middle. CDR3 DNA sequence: TGTGCCAGCTCACATCGGGAGATGGGTAGCACAGATACGCAGTATTTT. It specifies CASSHREMGSTDTQYF.

The CDR3 protein is CASSYPEMRTSTDTQYF. CDR3 coding DNA: TGTGCCAGCAGTTACCCCGAAATGCGGACTAGCACAGATACGCAGTATTTT. V gene TRBV6-2 or TRBV6-3 combines with J gene TRBJ2-3; possibly TRBD2 for D (5 bases). The CDR3 extends over 17 amino acids. The germline gives CDR1 MNHEY, CDR2 SVGEGT. V was trimmed by 2 bases and J by 0 bases, leaving 15 bases between them.

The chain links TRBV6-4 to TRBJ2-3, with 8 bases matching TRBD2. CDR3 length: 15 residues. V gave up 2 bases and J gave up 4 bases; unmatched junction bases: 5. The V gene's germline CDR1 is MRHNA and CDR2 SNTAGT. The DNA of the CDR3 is TGTGCCAGCAGTGACGGGACTAGAGGCTCAGATACGCAGTATTTT. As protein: CASSDGTRGSDTQYF.

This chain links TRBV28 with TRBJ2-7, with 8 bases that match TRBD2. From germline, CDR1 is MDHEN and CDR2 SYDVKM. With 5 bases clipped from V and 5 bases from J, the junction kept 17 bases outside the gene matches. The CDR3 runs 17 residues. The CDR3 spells CASSTFRTSGSGDEQYF. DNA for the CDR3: TGTGCCAGCAGTACTTTTCGAACGAGCGGGAGTGGGGACGAGCAGTACTTC.

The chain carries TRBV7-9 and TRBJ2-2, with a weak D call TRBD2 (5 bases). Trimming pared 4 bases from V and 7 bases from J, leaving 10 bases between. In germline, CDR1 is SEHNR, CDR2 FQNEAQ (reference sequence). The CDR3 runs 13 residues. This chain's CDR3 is CASSSRGFGELFF. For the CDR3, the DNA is TGTGCCAGCAGCTCAAGAGGGTTCGGGGAGCTGTTTTTT.

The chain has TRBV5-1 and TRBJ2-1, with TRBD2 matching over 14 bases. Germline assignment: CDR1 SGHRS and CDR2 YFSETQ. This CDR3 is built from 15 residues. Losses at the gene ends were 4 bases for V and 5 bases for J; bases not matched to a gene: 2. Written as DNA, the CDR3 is TGCGCCAGCAGCCCGGGACTAGCGGGGGACAATGAGCAGTTCTTC. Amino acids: CASSPGLAGDNEQFF.

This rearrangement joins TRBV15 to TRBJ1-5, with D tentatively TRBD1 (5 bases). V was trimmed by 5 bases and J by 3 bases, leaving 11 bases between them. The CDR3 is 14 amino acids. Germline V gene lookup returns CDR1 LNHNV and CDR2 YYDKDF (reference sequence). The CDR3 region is CATSSDTINQPQHF. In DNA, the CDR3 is TGTGCCACCAGCTCGGACACGATCAATCAGCCCCAGCATTTT. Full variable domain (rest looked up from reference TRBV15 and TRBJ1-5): DAMVIQNPRYQVTQFGKPVTLSCSQTLNHNVMYWYQQKSSQAPKLLFHYYDKDFNNEADTPDNFQSRRPNTSFCFLDIRSPGLGDTAMYLCATSSDTINQPQHFGDGTRLSIL.